The 10 T cell receptor beta chains below were found in one sample sequenced in a study of shared clonotypes between healthy human individuals. The repertoire was sequenced with immunoSEQ multiplex PCR; TCRdb's copy has only in-frame clones and lacks some. The repertoire holds around 980,000 clones, with around three quarters as singletons. Source material: memory CD4+ T cells from PBMCs. Subset noted: CD45RA-negative fraction. The receptors originated from a man aged 18 to 29 in good health. Some clones in this sample may be carry-over from other donors' samples.

Comments on this clone: In the same sample, other DNA sequences code for this CDR3. This chain connects TRBV7-2 to TRBJ2-3; 11 bases fit TRBD1. J lost 6 bases, V lost 5 bases, and 7 bases had no gene match. The length of the CDR3 is 15 residues. From germline, CDR1 is SGHTA and CDR2 FQGNSA. The chain's CDR3 is CASSPGTGGRDTQYF. In DNA, the CDR3 is TGTGCCAGCAGCCCCGGGACAGGGGGAAGGGATACGCAGTATTTT.

The J gene is TRBJ1-3, the V gene TRBV7-2; unclear D gene. Trimming took off 2 bases at V and 2 bases at J, with 13 bases between the two ends. CDR1 and CDR2 (germline): SGHTA, FQGNSA. The CDR3 is 16 amino acids. The CDR3 loop is CASSLRWDSTGNTIYF. DNA for the CDR3: TGTGCCAGCAGCTTACGTTGGGATTCTACTGGAAACACCATATATTTT.

Remarks on this clone: Given a far larger clone just one base away, this is likely a sequencing read error. Other DNA variants within this sample encode the same CDR3. The rearrangement links TRBV2 to TRBJ2-2, with TRBD1 matching over 9 bases. The CDR3 is made up of 15 amino acids. Germline V gene sequence: CDR1 SNHLY, CDR2 FYNNEI. Here the CDR3 reads CASSGTGRNTGELFF. DNA of the CDR3: TGTGCCAGCAGCGGGACAGGGAGAAACACTGGGGAGCTGTTTTTT.

As regards this clone: Other DNA sequences within the sample encode an identical CDR3. The CDR3 DNA sequence: TGTGCCAGCAGTGCCACTGGGGGGCCCGGGGAGCTGTTTTTT. It specifies CASSATGGPGELFF. V is TRBV2 and J is TRBJ2-2, with D perhaps assigned TRBD1 or TRBD2 (6 bases each). Trimming left V 4 bases short and J 6 bases short, with 12 bases between. Germline CDR1 reads SNHLY; CDR2 reads FYNNEI. The CDR3 runs 14 residues.

The genes are TRBV11-1 and TRBJ2-7, with TRBD2 matching over 8 bases. Looked up from germline, CDR1 is SGHAT and CDR2 is FQDESV (reference sequence). The CDR3 has 15 residues. The J segment lost 6 bases and the V segment lost 7 bases, leaving 14 bases of the junction unmatched. CDR3 loop: CASKLEKREHGEQYF. CDR3 bases: TGTGCCAGCAAATTAGAAAAGCGGGAGCACGGCGAGCAGTACTTC.

The rearrangement links TRBV7-2 to TRBJ2-7, with D maybe TRBD2 (6 bases). The V gene's germline CDR1 is SGHTA and CDR2 FQGNSA. Trimming left V 3 bases short and J 0 bases short, with 12 bases between. This CDR3 comprises 15 residues. CDR3 in amino acids: CASSFGGSHSYEQYF. CDR3 DNA: TGTGCCAGCAGCTTCGGAGGGAGCCACTCCTACGAGCAGTACTTC.

This clone has a single count. The rearrangement links TRBV7-9 to TRBJ2-7, with a tentative D call TRBD2 (6 bases). V was trimmed by 8 bases and J by 4 bases, leaving 6 bases between them. CDR3 size: 10 residues. Germline CDR1 is SEHNR and CDR2 is FQNEAQ (reference sequence). CDR3 nucleotide sequence: TGTGCCAGCGCGGGGTACGAGCAGTACTTC. Translation: CASAGYEQYF. The full variable domain, completed using reference TRBV7-9 and TRBJ2-7, is DTGVSQNPRHKITKRGQNVTFRCDPISEHNRLYWYRQTLGQGPEFLTYFQNEAQLEKSRLLSDRFSAERPKGSFSTLEIQRTEQGDSAMYLCASAGYEQYFGPGTRLTVT.

Remarks on this clone: Distinct nucleotide sequences in the sample also encode this CDR3. The rearrangement links TRBV14 to TRBJ2-3; D not resolved. The germline gives CDR1 SGHDN, CDR2 FVKESK. The CDR3 is 13 residues long. V lost 2 bases and J 6 bases, leaving 9 bases between the germline ends. The CDR3 bases are TGTGCCAGCAGCCAAAATAGGCGGGATACGCAGTATTTT. This translates into CASSQNRRDTQYF.

This clone came up a few times. The V and J genes are TRBV19 and TRBJ1-2; D uncertain. The V end lost 1 base, the J end lost 4 bases, and 13 bases lay between the germline ends. Germline CDR1 reads LNHDA; CDR2 reads SQIVND (reference sequence). This CDR3 comprises 15 residues. This CDR3 reads CASSIGPFSTYGYTF. Here the CDR3 DNA reads TGTGCCAGTAGTATAGGGCCGTTTTCCACCTATGGCTACACCTTC.

In this sample, this clone turned up many times. V is TRBV7-3 and J is TRBJ2-3; 7 bases are a match to TRBD2. CDR1 and CDR2 from the germline V gene are SGHTA and FQGTGA. The V gene end was trimmed by 0 bases and the J gene end by 7 bases; junction bases not matched to a gene: 7. This CDR3 has 15 amino acids. This CDR3 reads CASSLTSSGGYTQYF. As DNA, the CDR3 is TGTGCCAGCAGCTTAACGTCGTCGGGGGGATATACGCAGTATTTT.